This is a list of T cell receptor beta chains from one sample in a study of shared clonotypes between healthy human individuals. Profiling relied on immunoSEQ multiplex PCR, and the TCRdb table lists in-frame clones only, not all of them. In the table there are 2 million to 2.5 million clones, under 95% of which are singletons. Sequenced sample: naive CD4+ T cells from PBMCs. The source of these receptors is a man aged 18-30 years in good health. Some clones in this sample may be carry-over from other donors' samples. CDR3s include the opening cysteine and the closing phenylalanine or tryptophan. The D gene is left open where the match is weak. For some rows the clone size is stated as once, few or many, or as a class when expanded; others skip it.

TRBJ2-7	-	TRBV6-1	-	TGTGCCAGCAGCATCTCAGGTATAGGCTCCTACGAGCAGTACTTC	CASSISGIGSYEQYF
TRBJ2-3	-	TRBV7-3	-	TGTGCCAGCAGCCCTAGCGTAATCACAGATACGCAGTATTTT	CASSPSVITDTQYF
TRBJ1-3	-	TRBV28	-	TGTGCCAGCAGAGAACAGGGCAGAGGTGGAAACACCATATATTTT	CASREQGRGGNTIYF
TRBJ2-7	-	TRBV7-9	-	TGTGCCAGCAGCCGCCAGTACTTC	CASSRQYF
TRBJ1-1	-	TRBV6-5	-	TGTGCCAGCAGTCGACAGGAGAACACTGAAGCTTTCTTT	CASSRQENTEAFF
TRBJ1-2	-	TRBV6-5	-	TGTGCCAGCAGAACCCCTTCCGGGACATTATTTGGCTACACCTTC	CASRTPSGTLFGYTF
TRBJ1-2	-	TRBV11-2	-	TGTGCCAGCAGCTTACGGCCACATTATGGCTACACCTTC	CASSLRPHYGYTF
TRBJ2-3	-	TRBV21-1	-	TGTGCCAGCAGCAAAGTCATCGTATGGGATACGCAGTATTTT	CASSKVIVWDTQYF
TRBJ1-5	-	TRBV6-6	-	TGTGCCAGCAGTTACTCTTTTGGACCAGGACAGCCCCAGCATTTT	CASSYSFGPGQPQHF
TRBJ2-4	-	TRBV6-1	-	TGTGCCAGCAGTCTCCCACGGGACATTCAGTACTTC	CASSLPRDIQYF
TRBJ2-2	-	TRBV5-1	-	TGCGCCAGCAGCTTGGGCCTTAACACCGGGGAGCTGTTTTTT	CASSLGLNTGELFF
TRBJ2-3	TRBD2	TRBV7-2	-	TGTGCCAGCAGCTTAGACCTAGCGGGAAGCACAGATACGCAGTATTTT	CASSLDLAGSTDTQYF
TRBJ1-1	-	TRBV28	-	TGTGCCAGCAGTTTGGGTGGAGGGAACACTGAAGCTTTCTTT	CASSLGGGNTEAFF
TRBJ1-2	TRBD1	TRBV7-9	-	TGTGCCAGCAGCACGCAAGGGACAGGGGGTTGGTATGGCTACACCTTC	CASSTQGTGGWYGYTF
TRBJ2-7	-	TRBV4-1	-	TGCGCCAGCAGCCACCCCCATGGAGCTAGCACATACGAGCAGTACTTC	CASSHPHGASTYEQYF
TRBJ2-1	-	TRBV15	-	TGTGCCACCAGCAGAGGCCAGTACAATGAGCAGTTCTTC	CATSRGQYNEQFF
TRBJ1-1	-	TRBV29-1	-	TGCAGCGTTGCGTTCGGGGGAGCGAACACTGAAGCTTTCTTT	CSVAFGGANTEAFF
TRBJ1-2	TRBD1	TRBV28	-	TGTGCCAGCAGTTTAACACAGGCAGGGGGTTCACCTGGCTACACCTTC	CASSLTQAGGSPGYTF
TRBJ2-1	TRBD2	TRBV6-5	-	TGTGCCAGCACCCACGGGGGGGAGCTCGGCAATGAGCAGTTCTTC	CASTHGGELGNEQFF
TRBJ2-7	-	TRBV7-7	-	TGTGCCAGCAGCTCGACGTCGACCGGGGGCTTCGCCGAGCAGTACTTC	CASSSTSTGGFAEQYF
TRBJ2-3	-	TRBV29-1	-	TGCAGCGTTAGGACAGCTAGCACAGATACGCAGTATTTT	CSVRTASTDTQYF
TRBJ2-5	TRBD2	TRBV7-8	-	TGTGCCAGCAGCTTGTCCTGGTCGCTAGCGGGATATCAAGAGACCCAGTACTTC	CASSLSWSLAGYQETQYF
TRBJ2-1	TRBD2	TRBV6-5	-	TGTGCCAGCGGGGGGGGCAATGAGCAGTTCTTC	CASGGGNEQFF
TRBJ2-7	-	TRBV2	-	TGTGCCAGCAGTGGACTCCCCGGGGGATACGAGCAGTACTTC	CASSGLPGGYEQYF
TRBJ2-7	TRBD1	TRBV28	-	TGTGCCAGCAGCCTCCCCGGGACAGGGACCTACGAGCAGTACTTC	CASSLPGTGTYEQYF
TRBJ2-7	-	TRBV2	-	TGTGCCAGCAGTGATAGAGGGGCCCCCTACGAGCAGTACTTC	CASSDRGAPYEQYF
TRBJ2-3	TRBD2	TRBV2	-	TGTGCCAGCAGGGGACTAGCCCTCACAGATACGCAGTATTTT	CASRGLALTDTQYF
TRBJ2-5	TRBD2	TRBV30	-	TGTGCCTGGAGTGTAAAGCGGGATCAAGAGACCCAGTACTTC	CAWSVKRDQETQYF
TRBJ2-5	-	TRBV28	-	TGTGCCAGCAGTGAAATACAGGGTATTTGGGGGGAGACCCAGTACTTC	CASSEIQGIWGETQYF
TRBJ2-7	-	TRBV18	-	TGTGCCAGCTCACCACGTCCCGTCTACGAGCAGTACTTC	CASSPRPVYEQYF
TRBJ1-2	-	TRBV19	-	TGTGCCAGTAGTATAGGCCCTAAGGCAGGAAGCGGCTACACCTTC	CASSIGPKAGSGYTF
TRBJ2-3	-	TRBV5-1	-	TGCGCCAGCAGCTTGGAGGGGGTAAGAACAGATACGCAGTATTTT	CASSLEGVRTDTQYF
TRBJ1-2	-	TRBV28	once	TGTGCCAGCAGTCTCTCACCGGACGGAAACTATGGCTACACCTTC	CASSLSPDGNYGYTF
TRBJ1-2	TRBD1	TRBV6-5	once	TGTGCCAGCAGATCACAGGGGGCTCGTGGCTACACCTTC	CASRSQGARGYTF
TRBJ2-1	-	TRBV30	-	TGTGCCTGGAGGGACAGTTACAATGAGCAGTTCTTC	CAWRDSYNEQFF
TRBJ2-3	TRBD2	TRBV9	-	TGTGCCATTCCCAACAGGGGTCGGCTAGCGGGAGAGATTTACACAGATACGCAGTATTTT	CAIPNRGRLAGEIYTDTQYF